The 29 T cell receptor beta chains below come from one sample, sequenced in a study of blood T cell repertoires in COVID-19. Here immunoSEQ multiplex PCR was the method, and the copy in TCRdb shows in-frame clones only, minus some. The table has around 170,000 clones, approximately 83% seen once; the top ten hold 2.5% to 3.5%. Sequencing used peripheral blood. These TCRs come from a woman aged 55-69 years with acute or convalescent COVID-19.

The chain carries TRBV3-1 (or the pseudogene TRBV3-2) and TRBJ1-6, with D possibly being TRBD1 (5 bases). This CDR3 has 16 amino acids. In germline, CDR1 is LGHDT, CDR2 YNNKEL (reference sequence). V was shortened by 0 bases and J by 7 bases, with 13 bases between the two germline ends. CDR3 nucleotides: TGTGCCAGCAGCCAAGATCCGTCCAGGGAAAATTCACCCCTCCACTTT. Translated: CASSQDPSRENSPLHF.

V and J are TRBV9 and TRBJ1-1, with D uncertain. Deletions cut 3 bases from V and 3 bases from J, with 15 bases between. The V gene's germline CDR1 is SGDLS and CDR2 YYNGEE. This CDR3 has 15 amino acids. CDR3 coding DNA: TGTGCCAGCAGCGCCGGTGAGGGTTGGGACACTGAAGCTTTCTTT. Protein: CASSAGEGWDTEAFF.

V usage is TRBV4-1 and J usage is TRBJ1-2; 8 bases fit TRBD1. After removal of 3 bases from V and 4 bases from J, the junction contained 10 bases not matched to a gene. The CDR3 contains 16 residues. In germline, CDR1 is MGHRA, CDR2 YSYEKL. The CDR3 coding sequence is TGCGCCAGCAGCCAGGCCGAACAGGGGGGGGCCTATGGCTACACCTTC. Translating gives CASSQAEQGGAYGYTF.

This chain uses TRBV5-1 with TRBJ1-6; no firm D call. From germline, CDR1 is SGHRS and CDR2 YFSETQ. The CDR3 totals 16 residues. V was trimmed by 3 bases and J by 5 bases, leaving 15 bases between them. The CDR3 DNA reads as TGCGCCAGCAGCTCGACCCTTAGAGGAGATAATTCACCCCTCCACTTT. Translating it yields CASSSTLRGDNSPLHF.

The CDR3 DNA sequence: TGTGCCAGCAGCTTGGAATCAGGGGGCTATAGCAATCAGCCCCAGCATTTT. Residues: CASSLESGGYSNQPQHF. V gene TRBV5-6 combines with J gene TRBJ1-5, with 8 bases that match TRBD1. Germline CDR1 is SGHDT and CDR2 is YYEEEE. The CDR3 sequence is 17 residues long. V trimming: 0 bases; J trimming: 0 bases; junction bases outside the gene matches: 5. Filled out from reference TRBV5-6 and TRBJ1-5, the complete variable domain reads DAGVTQSPTHLIKTRGQQVTLRCSPKSGHDTVSWYQQALGQGPQFIFQYYEEEERQRGNFPDRFSGHQFPNYSSELNVNALLLGDSALYLCASSLESGGYSNQPQHFGDGTRLSIL.

This chain connects TRBV5-1 to TRBJ2-7; the D is unclear. CDR3 length: 14 amino acids. The germline V gene has CDR1 SGHRS and CDR2 YFSETQ. V was trimmed by 3 bases and J by 4 bases, leaving 14 bases between them. The CDR3 bases are TGCGCCAGCAGCTCTGATAGCAGCCTTTACGAGCAGTACTTC. This sequence encodes CASSSDSSLYEQYF.

This clone was seen only once. The V gene is TRBV18, the J gene TRBJ2-6, with a weak D call TRBD1 (6 bases). The germline CDR1 and CDR2 sequences are KGHSH and LQKENI. V was pared by 3 bases and J by 0 bases, with 9 bases between. The CDR3 spans 16 residues. CDR3 bases: TGTGCCAGCTCACCTACAGGGAGCTCTGGGGCCAACGTCCTGACTTTC. This codes for CASSPTGSSGANVLTF.

This clone was detected once. The J gene is TRBJ2-2, the V gene TRBV19; the match to TRBD1 covers 9 bases. Trimming took 10 bases from V and 0 from J; bases not matched to a gene: 12. CDR3 size: 17 residues. From germline, CDR1 is LNHDA and CDR2 SQIVND (reference sequence). The CDR3 DNA sequence: TGTGCCACGCTAACTACAGGGGGCGCCCCGAACACCGGGGAGCTGTTTTTT. It specifies CATLTTGGAPNTGELFF.

The J gene is TRBJ2-7, the V gene TRBV7-2; D uncertain. The CDR3 is made up of 13 amino acids. V was shortened by 5 bases and J by 3 bases, with 11 bases between the two germline ends. Per the germline V gene, CDR1 is SGHTA and CDR2 is FQGNSA. CDR3 bases: TGTGCCAGCAGCCCAATATACAGCTACGAGCAGTACTTC. The encoded protein is CASSPIYSYEQYF. Drawing the rest from reference TRBV7-2 and TRBJ2-7, the complete variable domain is GAGVSQSPSNKVTEKGKDVELRCDPISGHTALYWYRQSLGQGLEFLIYFQGNSAPDKSGLPSDRFSAERTGGSVSTLTIQRTQQEDSAVYLCASSPIYSYEQYFGPGTRLTVT.

Only a few counts were recorded for this clone. The rearrangement uses TRBV9 and TRBJ1-4; 11 bases line up with TRBD1. Germline CDR1 SGDLS, CDR2 YYNGEE. V lost 4 bases, J lost 7 bases, and 6 bases stayed unmatched. The CDR3 is 15 amino acids. The CDR3 spells CASSPGTGGREKLFF. The CDR3 DNA reads TGTGCCAGCAGCCCCGGGACAGGGGGACGTGAAAAACTGTTTTTT.

V gene TRBV28 combines with J gene TRBJ1-1, with D perhaps matching TRBD1 (6 bases). Deletions cut 5 bases from V and 5 bases from J, with 24 bases between. The germline V gene encodes CDR1 MDHEN and CDR2 SYDVKM. The CDR3 has 17 amino acids. CDR3 nucleotide sequence: TGTGCCAGCAGTCAACCTCTACAGGGACCTAAGTGGACTGAAGCTTTCTTT. It specifies CASSQPLQGPKWTEAFF.

The chain employs TRBV30 and TRBJ2-7; 9 nucleotides align to TRBD2. V shed 5 bases, J shed 5 bases, and the junction held 16 bases outside the gene matches. The CDR3 loop spans 16 amino acids. Germline V lookup: CDR1 GTSNPN, CDR2 SVGIG (reference sequence). The CDR3: CAWRRGRGGLGHEQYF. In DNA form, the CDR3 reads TGTGCCTGGCGCCGGGGGCGGGGGGGCCTAGGACACGAGCAGTACTTC. The complete variable domain, with remaining parts taken from reference TRBV30 and TRBJ2-7, reads SQTIHQWPATLVQPVGSPLSLECTVEGTSNPNLYWYRQAAGRGLQLLFYSVGIGQISSEVPQNLSASRPQDRQFILSSKKLLLSDSGFYLCAWRRGRGGLGHEQYFGPGTRLTVT.

The V call is TRBV6-1, the J call TRBJ1-2, with a tentative D call TRBD1 (6 bases). CDR3 length equals 15 residues. Germline V gene sequence: CDR1 MNHNS, CDR2 SASEGT. V dropped 2 bases and J dropped 8 bases, with 18 bases sitting between them. Written as DNA, the CDR3 is TGTGCCAGCAGTGAATGGGGGCCAGGGTCTGGGGGCTACACCTTC. Its translation is CASSEWGPGSGGYTF.

The rearrangement joins TRBV6-6 to TRBJ1-3; D is ambiguous. CDR3 length: 13 amino acids. The V end was cut by 10 bases, the J end by 0 bases, with 10 bases between. CDR1 is MNHNY, CDR2 SVGAGI, per germline (reference sequence). The CDR3 DNA reads TGTGCCACCTTCGGTGGCTCTGGAAACACCATATATTTT. It yields the protein CATFGGSGNTIYF.

CDR3 amino acids: CASSLHPEVTEAFF. The CDR3 bases are TGCGCCAGCAGTTTACACCCAGAGGTGACTGAAGCTTTCTTT. The chain recombines TRBV5-1 with TRBJ1-1; D is undetermined. The CDR3 has 14 amino acids. CDR1 is SGHRS and CDR2 is YFSETQ in the germline V gene. With 5 bases removed from V and 5 bases from J, the gap between germline ends came to 16 bases.

In its sample, this clone was seen once. The rearrangement uses TRBV6-6 and TRBJ1-3; 7 bases are a match to TRBD1. J was trimmed by 4 bases and V by 7 bases; bases with no gene match: 7. The CDR3 extends over 14 amino acids. Looked up from germline, CDR1 is MNHNY and CDR2 is SVGAGI (reference sequence). CDR3 region: CASKSRGNGNTIYF. The CDR3 DNA is TGTGCCAGCAAGAGCAGGGGGAACGGAAACACCATATATTTT.

The chain has TRBV19 and TRBJ2-3; 7 positions agree with TRBD1. CDR1 is LNHDA and CDR2 is SQIVND in the germline V gene (reference sequence). CDR3 length: 15 residues. V trimming: 5 bases; J trimming: 1 base; junction bases outside the gene matches: 6. CDR3 sequence (DNA): TGTGCCAGTAGTCATACTACAGGGGGCACAGATACGCAGTATTTT. Translation gives CASSHTTGGTDTQYF.

This clone has a handful of counts. V gene TRBV7-6 combines with J gene TRBJ1-5; the D is unclear. V lost 1 base, J lost 2 bases, and 9 bases lay in between. The CDR3 is made up of 15 amino acids. CDR1 and CDR2 (germline): SGHVS, FNYEAQ. As DNA, the CDR3 is TGTGCCAGCAGCTTAGGGGCAAAAGGCAATCAGCCCCAGCATTTT. As protein: CASSLGAKGNQPQHF.

CDR3 region: CASSHRGSQPQHF. The DNA of the CDR3 is TGTGCCAGTAGTCACAGGGGTAGTCAGCCCCAGCATTTT. The chain employs TRBV19 and TRBJ1-5; 7 bases fit TRBD1. Germline CDR1 is LNHDA and CDR2 is SQIVND (reference sequence). V dropped 5 bases and J dropped 6; count of bases not matched to a gene: 4. CDR3 length: 13 amino acids.

The table lists this clone with a few counts. The rearrangement uses TRBV27 and TRBJ1-6, with 8 bases identical to TRBD1. The CDR3 runs 16 residues. The V gene end was trimmed by 0 bases and the J gene end by 6 bases; junction bases not matched to a gene: 4. Germline V gives CDR1 MNHEY, CDR2 SMNVEV (reference sequence). DNA of the CDR3: TGTGCCAGCAGTTTATCCACAGGGGGATCTAATTCACCCCTCCACTTT. This codes for CASSLSTGGSNSPLHF.

The chain is built from TRBV6-2 or TRBV6-3 and TRBJ2-7, with D perhaps matching TRBD1 (5 bases). Germline V gives CDR1 MNHEY, CDR2 SVGEGT. This CDR3 region has 13 residues. Trimming stripped 2 bases from V and 3 bases from J, with 8 bases between. CDR3 bases: TGTGCCAGCAGTTACGGACACTTCTACGAGCAGTACTTC. Its protein is CASSYGHFYEQYF.

This rearrangement joins TRBV5-6 to TRBJ1-2; D is uncertain. Germline CDR1 is SGHDT and CDR2 is YYEEEE. Trimming took 0 bases from V and 5 from J, leaving 5 bases between them. The CDR3 runs to 12 residues. CDR3 sequence reads: CASSLEPYGYTF. CDR3 DNA: TGTGCCAGCAGCTTGGAGCCTTATGGCTACACCTTC.

This clone showed up many times. This chain joins TRBV27 and TRBJ2-2; no clear D gene. Germline-derived CDR1 and CDR2 are MNHEY and SMNVEV (reference sequence). Trimming left V 5 bases short and J 5 bases short, with 12 bases between. This CDR3 comprises 14 residues. CDR3 bases: TGTGCCAGCAGTCCAGGTTCCGGAACCGGGGAGCTGTTTTTT. Residues: CASSPGSGTGELFF.

This chain uses TRBV6-1 with TRBJ1-2; D uncertain. V was pared by 2 bases and J by 8 bases, with 18 bases between. Germline loops: CDR1 MNHNS, CDR2 SASEGT. This CDR3 has 15 residues. Here the CDR3 reads CASSEHGVTPVGYTF. Written as DNA, the CDR3 is TGTGCCAGCAGTGAACATGGAGTAACGCCGGTGGGCTACACCTTC.

The chain carries TRBV28 and TRBJ1-4; TRBD1 agrees at 8 bases. The V gene's germline CDR1 is MDHEN and CDR2 SYDVKM. J was trimmed by 3 bases and V by 5 bases; bases with no gene match: 5. The CDR3 has 15 amino acids. Here the CDR3 DNA reads TGTGCCAGCAGTCCCACAGGGGGAGCTAATGAAAAACTGTTTTTT. Translated, it gives CASSPTGGANEKLFF.

Only one count was recorded for this clone. This rearrangement joins TRBV6-5 to TRBJ1-4, with D possibly being TRBD1 (5 bases). Per germline, CDR1 MNHEY and CDR2 SVGAGI. Trimming pared 0 bases from V and 3 bases from J, leaving 8 bases between. The CDR3 sequence is 15 residues long. CDR3 nucleotide sequence: TGTGCCAGCAGTTACTCGGGGGGACCTAATGAAAAACTGTTTTTT. Its protein is CASSYSGGPNEKLFF.

J is TRBJ1-4 and V is TRBV6-6; D remains ambiguous. The CDR3 is 18 residues long. Germline values: CDR1 MNHNY, CDR2 SVGAGI (reference sequence). The V and J ends lost 5 bases and 4 bases respectively, with 23 bases between them. DNA for the CDR3: TGTGCCAGCAGTCTAACGGGCAACCCGACTAAGCTTAATGAAAAACTGTTTTTT. The encoded protein is CASSLTGNPTKLNEKLFF.

The chain couples TRBV11-2 to TRBJ1-1; perhaps TRBD1 as D (6 bases). This CDR3 is built from 18 residues. V lost 0 bases and J 3 bases, leaving 20 bases between the germline ends. Germline V gene data show CDR1 as SGHAT and CDR2 as FQNNGV. CDR3 region: CASSLDVWSRGRDTEAFF. CDR3 sequence (DNA): TGTGCCAGCAGCTTAGACGTCTGGTCCAGGGGACGGGACACTGAAGCTTTCTTT.

The chain is built from TRBV25-1 and TRBJ1-4, with a weak D call TRBD1 (5 bases). The V gene lost 3 bases and the J gene lost 4 bases, with 6 bases spanning the gap. Germline V lookup: CDR1 MGHDK, CDR2 SYGVNS. The CDR3 spans 13 residues. As DNA, the CDR3 is TGTGCCAGCAGTGAGGGGGGTAATGAAAAACTGTTTTTT. Its translation is CASSEGGNEKLFF.